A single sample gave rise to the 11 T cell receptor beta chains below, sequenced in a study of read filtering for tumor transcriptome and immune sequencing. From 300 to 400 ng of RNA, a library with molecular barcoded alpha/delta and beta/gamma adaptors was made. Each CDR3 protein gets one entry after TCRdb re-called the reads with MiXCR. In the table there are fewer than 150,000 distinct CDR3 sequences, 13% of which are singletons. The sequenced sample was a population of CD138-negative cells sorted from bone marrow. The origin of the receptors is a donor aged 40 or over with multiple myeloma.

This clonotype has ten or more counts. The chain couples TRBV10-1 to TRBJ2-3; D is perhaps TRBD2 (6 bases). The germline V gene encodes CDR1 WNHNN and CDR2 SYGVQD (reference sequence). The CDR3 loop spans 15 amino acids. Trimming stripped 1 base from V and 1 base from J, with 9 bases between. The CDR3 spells CASSELASGTDTQYF. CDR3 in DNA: TGCGCCAGCAGTGAGTTGGCTAGCGGCACAGATACGCAGTATTTT.

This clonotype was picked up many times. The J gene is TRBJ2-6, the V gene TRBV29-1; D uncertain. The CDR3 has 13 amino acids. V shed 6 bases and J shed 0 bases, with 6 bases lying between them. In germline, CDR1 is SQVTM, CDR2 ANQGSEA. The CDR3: CSVHSSGANVLTF. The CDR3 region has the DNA TGCAGCGTCCACAGCTCTGGGGCCAACGTCCTGACTTTC.

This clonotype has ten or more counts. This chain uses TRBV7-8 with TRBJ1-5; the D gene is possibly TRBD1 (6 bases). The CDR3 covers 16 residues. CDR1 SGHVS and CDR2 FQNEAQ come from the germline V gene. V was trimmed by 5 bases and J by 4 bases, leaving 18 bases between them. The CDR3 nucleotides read TGTGCCAGCAGCGAAGACCCAGGGGTGAGGAATCAGCCCCAGCATTTT. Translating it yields CASSEDPGVRNQPQHF. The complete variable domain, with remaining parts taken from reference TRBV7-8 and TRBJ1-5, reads GAGVSQSPRYKVAKRGQDVALRCDPISGHVSLFWYQQALGQGPEFLTYFQNEAQLDKSGLPSDRFFAERPEGSVSTLKIQRTQQEDSAVYLCASSEDPGVRNQPQHFGDGTRLSIL.

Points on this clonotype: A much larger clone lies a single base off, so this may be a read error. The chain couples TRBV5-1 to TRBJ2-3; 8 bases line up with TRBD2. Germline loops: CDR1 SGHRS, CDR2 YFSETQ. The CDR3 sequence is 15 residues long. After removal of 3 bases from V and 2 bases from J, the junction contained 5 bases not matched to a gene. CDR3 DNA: TGCGCCAGCAGCTCCCAAGCGGGAGCCACAGATACGCAGTATTTT. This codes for CASSSQAGATDTQYF.

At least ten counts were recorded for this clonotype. CDR3 in DNA: TGCGCCAGCAGCTTGAACCTCGGTCGAGAGGAGACCCAGTACTTC. Its translation is CASSLNLGREETQYF. The J gene is TRBJ2-5, the V gene TRBV5-1; D is uncertain. Trimming removed 1 base at V and 5 bases at J, with 15 bases between. The germline V gene has CDR1 SGHRS and CDR2 YFSETQ. This CDR3 is built from 15 residues.

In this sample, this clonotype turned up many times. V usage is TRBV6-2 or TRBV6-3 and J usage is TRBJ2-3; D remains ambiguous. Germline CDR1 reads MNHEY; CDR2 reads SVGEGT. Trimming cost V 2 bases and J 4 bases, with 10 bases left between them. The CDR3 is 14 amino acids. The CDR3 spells CASSYALRSDTQYF. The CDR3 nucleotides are TGTGCCAGCAGTTACGCACTCCGCTCAGATACGCAGTATTTT.

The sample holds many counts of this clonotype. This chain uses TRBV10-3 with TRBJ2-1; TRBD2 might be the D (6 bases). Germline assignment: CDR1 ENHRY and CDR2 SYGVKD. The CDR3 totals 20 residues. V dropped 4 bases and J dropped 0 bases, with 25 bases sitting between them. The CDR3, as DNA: TGTGCCATCAGTGGTGATCCGATCCCGGGAGCACCCAACTCCTACAATGAGCAGTTCTTC. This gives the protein CAISGDPIPGAPNSYNEQFF.

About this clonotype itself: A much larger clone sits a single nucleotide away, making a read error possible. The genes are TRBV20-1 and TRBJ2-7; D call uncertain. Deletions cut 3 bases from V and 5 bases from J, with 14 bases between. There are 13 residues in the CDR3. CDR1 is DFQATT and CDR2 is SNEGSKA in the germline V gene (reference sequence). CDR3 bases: TGCAGTGCTAGCCATCGCCGGCCCGACGAGCAGTACTTC. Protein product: CSASHRRPDEQYF.

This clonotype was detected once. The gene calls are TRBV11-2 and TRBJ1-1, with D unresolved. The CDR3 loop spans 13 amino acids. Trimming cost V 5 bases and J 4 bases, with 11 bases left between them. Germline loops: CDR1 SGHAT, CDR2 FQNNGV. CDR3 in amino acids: CASSQAPVTEAFF. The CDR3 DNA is TGTGCCAGCAGCCAGGCCCCCGTCACTGAAGCTTTCTTT.

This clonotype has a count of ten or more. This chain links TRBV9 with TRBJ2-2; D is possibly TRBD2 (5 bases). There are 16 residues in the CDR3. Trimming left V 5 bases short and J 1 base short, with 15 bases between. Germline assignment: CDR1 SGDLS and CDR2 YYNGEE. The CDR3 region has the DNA TGTGCCAGCAGTGTCCTCGGGAATTTGAACACCGGGGAGCTGTTTTTT. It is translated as CASSVLGNLNTGELFF.

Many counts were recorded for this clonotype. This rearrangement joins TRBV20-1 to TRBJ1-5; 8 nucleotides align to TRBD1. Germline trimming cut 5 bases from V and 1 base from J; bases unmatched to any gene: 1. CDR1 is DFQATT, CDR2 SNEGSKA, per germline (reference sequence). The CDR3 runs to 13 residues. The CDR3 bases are TGCAGTGCTGGACAGGGAAGCAATCAGCCCCAGCATTTT. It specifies CSAGQGSNQPQHF.